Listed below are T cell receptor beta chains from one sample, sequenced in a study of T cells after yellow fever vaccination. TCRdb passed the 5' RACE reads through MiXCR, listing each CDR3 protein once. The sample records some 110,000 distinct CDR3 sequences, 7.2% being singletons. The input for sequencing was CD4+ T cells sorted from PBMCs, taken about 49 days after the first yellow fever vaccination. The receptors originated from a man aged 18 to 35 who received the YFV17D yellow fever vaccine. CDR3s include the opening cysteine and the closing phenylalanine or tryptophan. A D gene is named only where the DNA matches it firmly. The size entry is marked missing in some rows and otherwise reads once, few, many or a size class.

CSVDLGGARNEQFF TGCAGCGTTGATTTGGGCGGGGCCAGGAATGAGCAGTTCTTC NA many TRBJ2-1 TRBV29-1
CAISETGTEAYNEQFF TGTGCCATCAGTGAGACCGGGACAGAGGCCTACAATGAGCAGTTCTTC TRBD1 many TRBJ2-1 TRBV10-3
CASSLQQTSGANVLTF TGCGCCAGCAGCCTACAGCAAACCTCTGGGGCCAACGTCCTGACTTTC NA many TRBJ2-6 TRBV5-1
CASRLQGAQETQYF TGCGCCAGCAGATTACAGGGGGCTCAAGAGACCCAGTACTTC TRBD1 NA TRBJ2-5 TRBV5-1
CASSLGLQARYGYTF TGTGCCAGCAGTTTAGGTTTACAGGCCCGCTATGGCTACACCTTC NA few TRBJ1-2 TRBV12-3/TRBV12-4
CASGFGLAGVLREQYF TGTGCTAGTGGTTTTGGACTAGCGGGGGTGTTGAGAGAGCAGTACTTC TRBD2 few TRBJ2-7 TRBV12-5
CASSRWGGDTDTQYF TGTGCCAGCAGCCGATGGGGGGGCGACACAGATACGCAGTATTTT NA many TRBJ2-3 TRBV7-2
CASRDRGGTDTQYF TGTGCCAGCAGGGACAGGGGTGGCACAGATACGCAGTATTTT TRBD1 many TRBJ2-3 TRBV12-3/TRBV12-4
CASSHARSTGLISSGNTIYF TGCGCCAGCAGCCACGCTAGATCGACAGGACTTATTTCATCTGGAAACACCATATATTTT NA many TRBJ1-3 TRBV4-1
CSARQENTGELFF TGCAGTGCTAGACAGGAGAACACCGGGGAGCTGTTTTTT NA many TRBJ2-2 TRBV20-1
CSATASGGYQETQYF TGCAGTGCTACGGCTAGCGGGGGGTACCAAGAGACCCAGTACTTC TRBD2 many TRBJ2-5 TRBV20-1
CSVVQGARIAEAFF TGCAGCGTTGTACAGGGGGCGCGTATCGCTGAAGCTTTCTTT TRBD1 many TRBJ1-1 TRBV29-1
CASSGRQGNTEAFF TGCGCCAGCAGCGGACGACAGGGGAACACTGAAGCTTTCTTT TRBD1 many TRBJ1-1 TRBV5-1
CASSYEFGQWFTEAFF TGTGCCAGCAGTTACGAGTTCGGACAGTGGTTCACTGAAGCTTTCTTT NA many TRBJ1-1 TRBV6-2/TRBV6-3
CASTPLAGSRNEQFF TGTGCCAGCACCCCTCTAGCGGGGTCAAGGAATGAGCAGTTCTTC TRBD2 NA TRBJ2-1 TRBV7-2
CASSLAPIQGGSYEQYF TGCGCCAGCAGCTTAGCCCCTATCCAGGGAGGAAGCTACGAGCAGTACTTC NA many TRBJ2-7 TRBV5-1
CATSDRTGGVDTQYF TGTGCCACCAGTGACCGGACAGGGGGAGTAGATACGCAGTATTTT TRBD1 many TRBJ2-3 TRBV24-1
CASSSGTTTGELFF TGCGCCAGCAGCTCAGGGACGACCACCGGGGAGCTGTTTTTT NA many TRBJ2-2 TRBV5-1
CASSQGATLNEQFF TGCGCCAGCAGCCAAGGCGCGACTCTCAATGAGCAGTTCTTC NA many TRBJ2-1 TRBV4-3
CASSFWGGAADTQYF TGTGCCAGCAGTTTCTGGGGCGGGGCTGCAGATACGCAGTATTTT NA many TRBJ2-3 TRBV12-3/TRBV12-4
CASSLMDLVPSTDTQYF TGTGCCAGCTCTCTCATGGACCTGGTCCCTAGCACAGATACGCAGTATTTT NA many TRBJ2-3 TRBV18
CASSRADMFPGELFF TGCGCCAGCAGTAGGGCTGACATGTTCCCCGGGGAGCTGTTTTTT NA many TRBJ2-2 TRBV10-1
CASSSGTSGIEQFF TGCGCCAGCAGCTCAGGGACTAGCGGAATTGAGCAGTTCTTC TRBD2 many TRBJ2-1 TRBV5-1
CASSRTASDTQYF TGCGCCAGCTCCCGGACAGCCTCGGATACGCAGTATTTT NA many TRBJ2-3 TRBV5-1
CATQRIDQPQHF TGTGCCACCCAAAGGATAGATCAGCCCCAGCATTTT NA many TRBJ1-5 TRBV7-9
CASSLRGQPRDEQFF TGTGCCAGCAGCTTACGCGGACAACCGAGGGATGAGCAGTTCTTC NA NA TRBJ2-1 TRBV7-2
CASSQVGTSGGTPLYTDTQYF TGCGCCAGCAGCCAAGTAGGGACTAGCGGGGGGACCCCACTCTACACAGATACGCAGTATTTT TRBD2 NA TRBJ2-3 TRBV4-1
CASSPREDGSPLHF TGTGCCAGCAGTCCCAGGGAGGATGGATCACCCCTCCACTTT NA many TRBJ1-6 TRBV5-6
CASSDRSTGSGELFF TGTGCCAGCAGTGACCGTAGCACAGGCTCCGGGGAGCTGTTTTTT NA many TRBJ2-2 TRBV6-4
CASSGDRGWGQPQHF TGTGCCAGCAGTGGAGACAGGGGATGGGGCCAGCCCCAGCATTTT TRBD1 many TRBJ1-5 TRBV12-3/TRBV12-4
CASSIGARASYEQYF TGTGCCAGTAGTATAGGGGCCCGCGCGTCCTACGAGCAGTACTTC NA many TRBJ2-7 TRBV19
CASSGSGNTDTQYF TGTGCCAGCAGCGGCTCCGGGAACACAGATACGCAGTATTTT NA many TRBJ2-3 TRBV7-2
CASSLVAANYGYTF TGTGCCAGCAGCTTAGTGGCAGCGAACTATGGCTACACCTTC NA NA TRBJ1-2 TRBV11-2
CSASGYNEQFF TGCAGTGCTAGCGGCTACAATGAGCAGTTCTTC NA many TRBJ2-1 TRBV20-1
CASSLEVLAVQETQYF TGTGCCAGCAGCTTAGAGGTGCTAGCGGTCCAAGAGACCCAGTACTTC TRBD2 many TRBJ2-5 TRBV7-2
CASSYSFTASSTDTQYF TGTGCCAGCAGTTACTCGTTTACAGCCTCTAGCACAGATACGCAGTATTTT NA many TRBJ2-3 TRBV6-5
CASSGTVNSNQPQHF TGTGCCAGCAGTGGGACAGTTAATAGCAATCAGCCCCAGCATTTT NA many TRBJ1-5 TRBV2
CASNLKMGLISSYNEQFF TGTGCCAGCAACCTGAAAATGGGGCTTATCAGCTCCTACAATGAGCAGTTCTTC NA many TRBJ2-1 TRBV28
CASSQTWSQPQHF TGTGCCAGCAGCCAGACTTGGTCGCAGCCCCAGCATTTT NA many TRBJ1-5 TRBV3-1
CASSFTGMGNQPQHF TGTGCCAGCAGTTTCACAGGGATGGGCAATCAGCCCCAGCATTTT NA few TRBJ1-5 TRBV7-2
CAISDRVREQFF TGTGCCATCAGTGACCGGGTTCGTGAGCAGTTCTTC NA NA TRBJ2-1 TRBV10-3
CAISATTATDREVEQYF TGTGCCATCAGTGCCACCACCGCAACCGACAGGGAGGTCGAGCAGTACTTC NA many TRBJ2-7 TRBV10-3
CASKLAEDTEAFF TGCGCCAGCAAGCTTGCAGAGGACACTGAAGCTTTCTTT NA many TRBJ1-1 TRBV5-1
CSAPTLPADTQYF TGCAGTGCGCCGACTCTGCCCGCGGATACGCAGTATTTT NA many TRBJ2-3 TRBV20-1
CASSLRTGAADTQYF TGCGCCAGCAGCTTAAGGACAGGGGCGGCAGATACGCAGTATTTT TRBD1 few TRBJ2-3 TRBV5-1
CASSPVVGSSSSYNSPLHF TGTGCCAGCTCACCTGTAGTAGGAAGTTCGAGCTCCTATAATTCACCCCTCCACTTT NA few TRBJ1-6 TRBV18